One TCR beta chain is described in this entry. This specimen belongs to a study of blood T cell repertoires in COVID-19. The overall study: Acute and convalescent COVID-19 specimens originated in the United States, Italy and Spain.

Some clones are missing from TCRdb's copy, which holds only in-frame ones; the method was immunoSEQ multiplex PCR. This sample yields 200,000 to 250,000 clones, of which 75% to 90% are seen a single time; roughly 8.7% belongs to the top ten. Participants' reported clinical history set cohort assignment. J was trimmed by 7 bases and V by 3 bases; bases with no gene match: 4. The V gene's germline CDR1 is SGHTA and CDR2 FQGNSA. This CDR3 contains 15 residues. The V call is TRBV7-2, the J call TRBJ2-1, with TRBD2 matching 12 bases. The material sequenced was PBMCs or T cells enriched from blood (not recorded which). The sequence came from a man aged 40-55 years who had recovered from COVID-19. CDR3 sequence (DNA): TGTGCCAGCAGCTTGGGGACTAGCGGGCTGAATGAGCAGTTCTTC. Translation: CASSLGTSGLNEQFF.